This T cell receptor (beta chain) stems from a study of cytomegalovirus exposure and HLA in healthy donors. General study findings and limits: As was reported, the classifier diagnosed cytomegalovirus status with high specificity and sensitivity.

PCR was performed using 60 Vbeta and 13 Jbeta primers. The assay was immunoSEQ multiplex PCR, and TCRdb's table has in-frame clones only and misses some. In total, the table holds roughly 100,000 clones. With respect to this clone: Its matching antigen is unknown.

The CDR3 has 15 residues. With 6 bases clipped from V and 2 bases from J, the junction kept 7 bases outside the gene matches. The V gene's germline CDR1 is MNHEY and CDR2 SMNVEV (reference sequence). This TCR derives from a man in his forties or fifties in good health and CMV-seronegative. The specimen sequenced was PBMCs. The chain employs TRBV27 and TRBJ1-1, with TRBD1 identical over 9 bases. This chain's CDR3 is CASRVQGAGNTEAFF. DNA for the CDR3: TGTGCCAGCAGGGTACAGGGGGCCGGTAACACTGAAGCTTTCTTT.